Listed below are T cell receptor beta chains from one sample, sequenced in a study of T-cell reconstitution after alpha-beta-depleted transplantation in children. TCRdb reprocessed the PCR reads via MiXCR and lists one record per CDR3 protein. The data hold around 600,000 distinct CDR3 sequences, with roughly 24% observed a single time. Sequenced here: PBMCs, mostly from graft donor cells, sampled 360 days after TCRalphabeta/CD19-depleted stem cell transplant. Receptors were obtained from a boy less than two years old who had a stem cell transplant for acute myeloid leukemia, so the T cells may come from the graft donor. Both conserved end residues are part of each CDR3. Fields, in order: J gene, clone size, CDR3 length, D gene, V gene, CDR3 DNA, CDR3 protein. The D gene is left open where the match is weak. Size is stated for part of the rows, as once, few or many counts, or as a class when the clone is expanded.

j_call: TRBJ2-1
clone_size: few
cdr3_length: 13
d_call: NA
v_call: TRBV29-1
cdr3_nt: TGCAGCGTTGAAGACCGACAGCCCAATGAGCAGTTCTTC
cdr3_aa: CSVEDRQPNEQFF

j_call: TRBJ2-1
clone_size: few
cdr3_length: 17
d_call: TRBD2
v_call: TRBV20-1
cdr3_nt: TGCAGTGCTAGAGATTTGACGGGACTAGCGGCCAACAATGAGCAGTTCTTC
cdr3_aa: CSARDLTGLAANNEQFF

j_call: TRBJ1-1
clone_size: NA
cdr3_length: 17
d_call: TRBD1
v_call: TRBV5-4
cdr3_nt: TGTGCCAGCAGCTCGCCGGGACAGGGGGCGAAGAACACTGAAGCTTTCTTT
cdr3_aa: CASSSPGQGAKNTEAFF

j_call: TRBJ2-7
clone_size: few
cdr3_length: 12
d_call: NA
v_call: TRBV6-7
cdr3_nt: TGTGCCAGCAGTTACCCCCACTACGAGCAGTACTTC
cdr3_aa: CASSYPHYEQYF

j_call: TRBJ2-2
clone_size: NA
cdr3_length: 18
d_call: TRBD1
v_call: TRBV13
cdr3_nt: TGTGCCAGCAGCATGGGACAGGGGGGACCCCTTCGGACCGGGGAGCTGTTTTTT
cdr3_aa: CASSMGQGGPLRTGELFF

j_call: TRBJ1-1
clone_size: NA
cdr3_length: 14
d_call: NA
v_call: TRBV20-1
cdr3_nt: TGCAGTGCTAGAGATTTATGGGGGGGACAAGAAGCTTTCTTT
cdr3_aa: CSARDLWGGQEAFF

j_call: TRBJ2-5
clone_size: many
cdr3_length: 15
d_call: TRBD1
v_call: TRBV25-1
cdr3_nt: TGTGCCAGCAGTGAATATGGAGACAGGGAAGAGACCCAGTACTTC
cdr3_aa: CASSEYGDREETQYF

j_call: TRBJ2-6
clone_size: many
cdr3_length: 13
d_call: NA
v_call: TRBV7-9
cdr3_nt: TGTGCCAGCCAGGGAGCTGGGGCCAACGTCCTGACTTTC
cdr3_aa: CASQGAGANVLTF

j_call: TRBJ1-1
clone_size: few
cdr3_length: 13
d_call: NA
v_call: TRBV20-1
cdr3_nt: TGCAGTGCTAGAGATTTGAGGAACACTGAAGCTTTCTTT
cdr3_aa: CSARDLRNTEAFF

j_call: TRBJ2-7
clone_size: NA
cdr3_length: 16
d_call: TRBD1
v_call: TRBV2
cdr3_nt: TGTGCCAGCAGCCCGACCGGGACAGGGGGATCCTACGAGCAGTACTTC
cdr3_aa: CASSPTGTGGSYEQYF

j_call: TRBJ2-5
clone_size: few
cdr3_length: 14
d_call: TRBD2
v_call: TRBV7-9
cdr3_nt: TGTGCCAGCAGCTCGACTAGCCGACTGGAGACCCAGTACTTC
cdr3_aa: CASSSTSRLETQYF

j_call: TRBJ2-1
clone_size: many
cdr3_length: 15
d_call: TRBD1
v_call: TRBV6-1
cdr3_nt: TGTGCCAGCGGCCTCCGGGACAGGGGGCTTTGGGAGCAGTTCTTC
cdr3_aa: CASGLRDRGLWEQFF

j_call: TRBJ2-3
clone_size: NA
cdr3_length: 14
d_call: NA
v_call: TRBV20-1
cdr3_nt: TGCAGTGGAGGTGTAGGCGGAAGCACAGATACGCAGTATTTT
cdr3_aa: CSGGVGGSTDTQYF

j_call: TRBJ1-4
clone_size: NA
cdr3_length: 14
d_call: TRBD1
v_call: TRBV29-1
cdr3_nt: TGCAGCGTTCCCGGGACAGGGGGTATTGAAAAACTGTTTTTT
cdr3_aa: CSVPGTGGIEKLFF

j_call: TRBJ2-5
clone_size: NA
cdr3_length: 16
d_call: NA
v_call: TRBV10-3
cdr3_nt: TGTGCCATCAGTGAACCGGGACGGGATTTCCAAGAGACCCAGTACTTC
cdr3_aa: CAISEPGRDFQETQYF

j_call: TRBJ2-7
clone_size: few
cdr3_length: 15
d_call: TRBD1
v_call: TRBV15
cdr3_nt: TGTGCCACCAGCAGAGAAGGACAGGGGGCCTACGAGCAGTACTTC
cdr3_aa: CATSREGQGAYEQYF

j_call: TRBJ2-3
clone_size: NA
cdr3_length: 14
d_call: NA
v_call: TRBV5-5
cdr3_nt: TGTGCCAGCAGGCGGACTGTTAGCACAGATACGCAGTATTTT
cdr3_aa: CASRRTVSTDTQYF

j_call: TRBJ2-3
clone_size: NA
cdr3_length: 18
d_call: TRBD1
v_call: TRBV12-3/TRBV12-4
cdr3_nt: TGTGCCAGCGACCCGGGGGGTGAATGGACAGGGGAGCAAAATACGCAGTATTTT
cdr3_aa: CASDPGGEWTGEQNTQYF

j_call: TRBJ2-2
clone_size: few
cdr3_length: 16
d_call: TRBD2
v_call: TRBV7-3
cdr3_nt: TGTGCCAGCAGCTTAAGCGGGGGGCCCAACACCGGGGAGCTGTTTTTT
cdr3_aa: CASSLSGGPNTGELFF

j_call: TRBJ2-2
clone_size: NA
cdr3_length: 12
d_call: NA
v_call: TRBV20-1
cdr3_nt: TGCAGTGCCCAAGTGAGGGCAAGGGAGCTGTTTTTT
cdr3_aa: CSAQVRARELFF

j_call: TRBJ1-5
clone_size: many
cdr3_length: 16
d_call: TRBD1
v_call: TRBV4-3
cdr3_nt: TGCGCCAGCAGCCAAGGGGACAGGGGGAAAAGAGAGCCCCAGCATTTT
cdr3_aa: CASSQGDRGKREPQHF

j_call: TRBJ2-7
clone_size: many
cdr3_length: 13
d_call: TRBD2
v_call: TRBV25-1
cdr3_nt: TGTGCCAGTCGTAGCGGGGACTCCTACGAGCAGTACTTC
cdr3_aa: CASRSGDSYEQYF

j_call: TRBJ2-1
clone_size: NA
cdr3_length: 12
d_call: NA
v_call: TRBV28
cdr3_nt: TGTGCCAGTAACCGGGAATCCAATGAGCAGTTCTTC
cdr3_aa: CASNRESNEQFF

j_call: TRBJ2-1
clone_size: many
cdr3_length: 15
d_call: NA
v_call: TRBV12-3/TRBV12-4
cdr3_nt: TGTGCCAGCACCCTTTCCAGGGTTCGGTACAATGAGCAGTTCTTC
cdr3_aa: CASTLSRVRYNEQFF

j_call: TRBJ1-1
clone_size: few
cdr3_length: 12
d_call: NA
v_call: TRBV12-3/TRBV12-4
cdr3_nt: TGTGCCAGCAGAGCTCACAGGGTTGAAGCTTTCTTT
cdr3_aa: CASRAHRVEAFF

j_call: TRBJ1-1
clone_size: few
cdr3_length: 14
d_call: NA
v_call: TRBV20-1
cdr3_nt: TGCAGTGCTAGGAGAGGGAACGAGAACACTGAAGCTTTCTTT
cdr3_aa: CSARRGNENTEAFF

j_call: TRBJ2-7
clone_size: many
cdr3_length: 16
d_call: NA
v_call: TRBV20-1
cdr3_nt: TGCAGTGCTCACACAACCTTACCGGGACGCCTCTACGAGCAGTACTTC
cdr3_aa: CSAHTTLPGRLYEQYF

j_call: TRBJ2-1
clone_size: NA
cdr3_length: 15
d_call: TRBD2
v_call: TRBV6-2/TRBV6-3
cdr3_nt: TGTGCCAGCAGACCCAACGGGGGGGCGATCGGGGGGCAGTTCTTC
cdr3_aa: CASRPNGGAIGGQFF

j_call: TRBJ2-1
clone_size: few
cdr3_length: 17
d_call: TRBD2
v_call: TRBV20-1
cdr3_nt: TGCAGTGCTAGAGATCTACGGCTAGCGGGAACCTACAATGAGCAGTTCTTC
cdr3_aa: CSARDLRLAGTYNEQFF

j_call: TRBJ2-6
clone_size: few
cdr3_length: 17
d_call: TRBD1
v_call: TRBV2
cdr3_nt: TGTGCCAGCAGTCCGCGACAGGGGGCAGCTGGGGCCAACGTCCTGACTTTC
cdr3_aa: CASSPRQGAAGANVLTF

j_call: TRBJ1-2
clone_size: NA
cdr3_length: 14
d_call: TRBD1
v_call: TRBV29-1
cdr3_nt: TGCAGCGTTGAAGGTGGCAGGGGGTTAGGTGGCTACACCTTC
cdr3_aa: CSVEGGRGLGGYTF

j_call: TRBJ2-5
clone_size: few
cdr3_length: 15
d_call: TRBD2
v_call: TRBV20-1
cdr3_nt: TGCAGTGCTATAAGGCGGGGGGGCTGGGTAGAGACCCAGTACTTC
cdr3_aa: CSAIRRGGWVETQYF

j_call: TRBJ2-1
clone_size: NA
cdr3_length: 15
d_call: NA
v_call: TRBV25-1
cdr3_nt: TGTGCCAGCGGCCCCGGGGAGAGCTCCTACAATGAGCAGTTCTTC
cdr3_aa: CASGPGESSYNEQFF

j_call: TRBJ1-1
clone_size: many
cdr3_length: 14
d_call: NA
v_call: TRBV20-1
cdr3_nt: TGCAGTGCTAGAACTCGACAGAGGAACACTGAAGCTTTCTTT
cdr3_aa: CSARTRQRNTEAFF

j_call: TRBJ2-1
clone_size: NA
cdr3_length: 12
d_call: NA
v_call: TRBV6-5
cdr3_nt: TGTGCCAGCAGTTACCCCGACGAAGAGCAGTTCTTC
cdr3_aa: CASSYPDEEQFF

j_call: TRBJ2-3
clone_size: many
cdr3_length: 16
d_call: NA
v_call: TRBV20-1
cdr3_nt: TGCAGTGCTAGAGATGGACGACTCACTAGCACAGATACGCAGTATTTT
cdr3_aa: CSARDGRLTSTDTQYF

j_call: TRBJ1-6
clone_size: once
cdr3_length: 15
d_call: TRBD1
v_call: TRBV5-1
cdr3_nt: TGCGCCAGCAGCTTGGACAGGGGAAATAATTCACCCCTCCACTTT
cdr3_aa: CASSLDRGNNSPLHF

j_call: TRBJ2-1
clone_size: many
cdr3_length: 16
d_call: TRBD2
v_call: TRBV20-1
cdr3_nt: TGCAGTGCTAGAGTCCCGGGGCTAGCGGCCTACAATGAGCAGTTCTTC
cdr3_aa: CSARVPGLAAYNEQFF

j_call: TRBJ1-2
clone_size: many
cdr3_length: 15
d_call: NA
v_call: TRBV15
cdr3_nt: TGTGCCACCAGCAGAGATCAGAACCGTAACTATGGCTACACCTTC
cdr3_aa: CATSRDQNRNYGYTF

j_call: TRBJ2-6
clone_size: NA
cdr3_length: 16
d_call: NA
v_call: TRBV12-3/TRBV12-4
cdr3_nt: TGTGCCAGCAGTTTGGCCCACTCCTCTGGGGCCAACGTCCTGACTTTC
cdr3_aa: CASSLAHSSGANVLTF

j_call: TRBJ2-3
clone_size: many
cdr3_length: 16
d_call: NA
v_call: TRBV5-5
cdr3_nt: TGTGCCAGCAGACAAAACCACGGGCTGGGCACAGATACGCAGTATTTT
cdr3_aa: CASRQNHGLGTDTQYF

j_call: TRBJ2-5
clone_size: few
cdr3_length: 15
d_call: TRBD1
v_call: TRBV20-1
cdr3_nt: TGCAGTGCTAGAGATAGGGGACAGGGGAGAGAGACCCAGTACTTC
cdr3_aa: CSARDRGQGRETQYF

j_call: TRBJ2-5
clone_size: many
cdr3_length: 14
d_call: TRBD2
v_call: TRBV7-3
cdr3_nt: TGTGCCAGCAGCTTCGCGGGGGGAGGGGAGACCCAGTACTTC
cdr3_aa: CASSFAGGGETQYF

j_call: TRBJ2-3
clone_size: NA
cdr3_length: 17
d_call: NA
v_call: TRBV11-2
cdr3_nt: TGTGCCAGCAGCTTAGACTCCAACCAGGGGATTACAGATACGCAGTATTTT
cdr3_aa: CASSLDSNQGITDTQYF

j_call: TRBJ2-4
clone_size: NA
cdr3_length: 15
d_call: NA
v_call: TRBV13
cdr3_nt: TGTGCCAGCAGCTTTTTAAGGGGAGGCAAAAACATTCAGTACTTC
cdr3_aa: CASSFLRGGKNIQYF

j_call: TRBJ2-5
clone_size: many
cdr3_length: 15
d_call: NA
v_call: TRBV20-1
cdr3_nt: TGCAGTGCTAGCTCCGCGGGGGCCCCAGAAGAGACCCAGTACTTC
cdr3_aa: CSASSAGAPEETQYF

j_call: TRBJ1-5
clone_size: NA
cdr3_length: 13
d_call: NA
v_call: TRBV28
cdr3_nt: TGTGCCAGCCTCCCAGTACGCAATCAGCCCCAGCATTTT
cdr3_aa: CASLPVRNQPQHF

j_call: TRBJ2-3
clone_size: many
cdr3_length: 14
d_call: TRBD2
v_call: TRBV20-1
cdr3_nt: TGCAGTGTACTGCGGGGGTTGGGCGCAGATACGCAGTATTTT
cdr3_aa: CSVLRGLGADTQYF

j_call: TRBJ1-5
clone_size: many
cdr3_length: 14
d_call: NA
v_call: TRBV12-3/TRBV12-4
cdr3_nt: TGTGCCAGCAGTCCGACGAGGGGCAATCAGCCCCAGCATTTT
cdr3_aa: CASSPTRGNQPQHF

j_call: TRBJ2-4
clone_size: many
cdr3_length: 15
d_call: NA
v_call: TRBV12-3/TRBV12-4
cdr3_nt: TGTGCCAGCAGTTTAATGGGTTACGCCAAAAACATTCAGTACTTC
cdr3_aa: CASSLMGYAKNIQYF

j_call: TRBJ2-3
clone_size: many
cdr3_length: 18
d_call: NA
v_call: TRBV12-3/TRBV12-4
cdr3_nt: TGTGCCAGCAGTTATTGTCCCCTCAGGGGATACTGCACAGATACGCAGTATTTT
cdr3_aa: CASSYCPLRGYCTDTQYF

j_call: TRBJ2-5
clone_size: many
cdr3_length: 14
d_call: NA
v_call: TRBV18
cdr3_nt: TGTGCCAGCTCACCCGGCGTCTCCCAAGAGACCCAGTACTTC
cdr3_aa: CASSPGVSQETQYF

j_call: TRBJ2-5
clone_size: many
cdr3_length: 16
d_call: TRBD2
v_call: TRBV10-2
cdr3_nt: TGCGCCAGCGGGCCCACTAGCGGGGGGATCCAAGAGACCCAGTACTTC
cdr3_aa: CASGPTSGGIQETQYF